Shown below are 9 T cell receptor beta chains from a single sample sequenced in a study of cytomegalovirus exposure and HLA in healthy donors. Researchers ran the PCR with 60 Vbeta and 13 Jbeta primers. Only in-frame clones appear in the TCRdb table, and some are missing; sequencing was by immunoSEQ multiplex PCR. The sample includes fewer than 70,000 clones, 65% to 70% seen only once; the top ten take approximately 15%. The sequenced sample consisted of PBMCs. These receptors came from a male donor in good health and CMV-seropositive.

This chain links TRBV10-3 with TRBJ1-3, with D tentatively TRBD1 (6 bases). V lost 2 bases and J lost 4, with 15 bases in between. The CDR3 consists of 16 residues. Per germline, CDR1 ENHRY and CDR2 SYGVKD. CDR3 in DNA: TGTGCCATCAGTGAGCCCGGGGTGGGGGCCGGAAACACCATATATTTT. Translation: CAISEPGVGAGNTIYF.

About this clone itself: The junction differs from germline at one of its ends, possibly a read error. V gene TRBV7-9 combines with J gene TRBJ2-2, with no clear D. The CDR3 loop spans 12 amino acids. Germline V CDR1 and CDR2: SEHNR, FQNEAQ (reference sequence). The DNA for the CDR3 is TGTTCCAGCAGCCCACATACCGGGGAGCTGTTTTTT. Protein sequence: CSSSPHTGELFF. Full variable domain (missing parts from reference TRBV7-9 and TRBJ2-2): DTGVSQNPRHKITKRGQNVTFRCDPISEHNRLYWYRQTLGQGPEFLTYFQNEAQLEKSRLLSDRFSAERPKGSFSTLEIQRTEQGDSAMYLCSSSPHTGELFFGEGSRLTVL.

The chain links TRBV7-8 to TRBJ1-2; D uncertain. CDR3 length equals 14 residues. The ends were cut back, 3 bases at V and 3 bases at J, with 11 bases in the middle. Germline lookup yields CDR1 SGHVS and CDR2 FQNEAQ. This chain's CDR3 is CASSFLTTHYGYTF. CDR3 sequence (DNA): TGTGCCAGCAGCTTCCTGACAACCCACTATGGCTACACCTTC.

The V gene is TRBV7-6, the J gene TRBJ1-1; D may be TRBD1 (6 bases). Germline lookup yields CDR1 SGHVS and CDR2 FNYEAQ. CDR3 length: 14 residues. Trimming removed 1 base from V and 1 base from J, with 7 bases in between. The CDR3 sequence is CASSLGGQNTEAFF. The CDR3 coding sequence is TGTGCCAGCAGCTTAGGGGGACAGAACACTGAAGCTTTCTTT.

The chain is built from TRBV11-2 and TRBJ2-7; the D is unclear. Germline loops: CDR1 SGHAT, CDR2 FQNNGV. This CDR3 region has 13 residues. V was pared by 1 base and J by 2 bases, with 6 bases between. The CDR3: CASSLAYPYEQYF. The CDR3 nucleotides read TGTGCCAGCAGCTTAGCCTACCCCTACGAGCAGTACTTC.

The chain links TRBV5-1 to TRBJ2-1, with a possible D match to TRBD2 (6 bases). The V gene lost 1 base and the J gene lost 2 bases, with 10 bases spanning the gap. This CDR3 contains 15 residues. Looked up from germline, CDR1 is SGHRS and CDR2 is YFSETQ. Here the CDR3 DNA reads TGCGCCAGCAGCTTGTCGGGGGAGGCCTACAATGAGCAGTTCTTC. Translating it yields CASSLSGEAYNEQFF.

The CDR3 region is CASSIVPGGATGELFF. CDR3 nucleotide sequence: TGTGCCAGTAGTATTGTGCCCGGGGGGGCTACCGGGGAGCTGTTTTTT. The chain is built from TRBV19 and TRBJ2-2, with 8 bases lining up with TRBD2. The CDR3 consists of 16 residues. Per germline, CDR1 LNHDA and CDR2 SQIVND (reference sequence). J lost 5 bases, V lost 3 bases, and 8 bases had no gene match.

V usage is TRBV6-1 and J usage is TRBJ1-3, with 7 bases identical to TRBD1. The germline V gene encodes CDR1 MNHNS and CDR2 SASEGT. The J segment lost 9 bases and the V segment lost 0 bases, leaving 11 bases of the junction unmatched. The CDR3 spans 16 residues. The CDR3 coding sequence is TGTGCCAGCAGTGAAGCGAGGGCCAGGGGGAAAAGCACCATATATTTT. Amino acids: CASSEARARGKSTIYF.

The chain is built from TRBV11-2 and TRBJ2-3; 15 bases are shared with TRBD2. The CDR3 is made up of 17 amino acids. Germline CDR1 reads SGHAT; CDR2 reads FQNNGV. V dropped 0 bases and J dropped 5; count of bases not matched to a gene: 3. In nucleotides, the CDR3 is TGTGCCAGCAGCTTAGAGGGACTAGCGGGGGGACTAGATACGCAGTATTTT. Protein sequence: CASSLEGLAGGLDTQYF.